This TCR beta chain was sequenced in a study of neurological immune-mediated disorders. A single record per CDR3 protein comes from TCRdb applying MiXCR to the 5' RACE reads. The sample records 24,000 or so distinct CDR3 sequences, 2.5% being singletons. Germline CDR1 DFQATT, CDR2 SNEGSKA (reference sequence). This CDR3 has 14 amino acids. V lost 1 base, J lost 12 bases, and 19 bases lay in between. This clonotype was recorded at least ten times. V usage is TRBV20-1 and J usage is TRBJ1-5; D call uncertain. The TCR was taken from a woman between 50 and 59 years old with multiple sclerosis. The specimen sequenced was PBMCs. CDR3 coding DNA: TGCAGTGCTAGAGTGGAAGGCAGCCGCTACCTCCAGCATTTT. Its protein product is CSARVEGSRYLQHF.